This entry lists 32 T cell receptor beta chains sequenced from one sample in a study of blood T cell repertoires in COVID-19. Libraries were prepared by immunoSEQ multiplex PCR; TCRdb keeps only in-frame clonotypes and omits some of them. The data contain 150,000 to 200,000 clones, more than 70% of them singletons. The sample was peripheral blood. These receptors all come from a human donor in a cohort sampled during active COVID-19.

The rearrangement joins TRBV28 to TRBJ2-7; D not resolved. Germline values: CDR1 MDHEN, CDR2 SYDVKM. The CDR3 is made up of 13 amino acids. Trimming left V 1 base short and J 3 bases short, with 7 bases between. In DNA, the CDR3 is TGTGCCAGCAGTTTATTTGGCAGCTACGAGCAGTACTTC. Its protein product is CASSLFGSYEQYF.

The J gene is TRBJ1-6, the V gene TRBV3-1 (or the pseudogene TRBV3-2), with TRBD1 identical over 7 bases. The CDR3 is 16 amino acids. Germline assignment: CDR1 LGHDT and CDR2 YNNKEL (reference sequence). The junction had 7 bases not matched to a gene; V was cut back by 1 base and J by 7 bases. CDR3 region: CASSQGLEQGNSPLHF. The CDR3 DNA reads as TGTGCCAGCAGCCAAGGTTTGGAACAGGGGAATTCACCCCTCCACTTT.

DNA for the CDR3: TGTGCCAGCAGCGTCGTAGCGGACGGGGCCAACGTCCTGACTTTC. Translating gives CASSVVADGANVLTF. The chain recombines TRBV7-2 with TRBJ2-6; D might be TRBD2 (6 bases). Between the trimmed V and J ends, which lost 5 bases and 4 bases, there was a span of 12 bases. This CDR3 region has 15 residues. Per germline, CDR1 SGHTA and CDR2 FQGNSA.

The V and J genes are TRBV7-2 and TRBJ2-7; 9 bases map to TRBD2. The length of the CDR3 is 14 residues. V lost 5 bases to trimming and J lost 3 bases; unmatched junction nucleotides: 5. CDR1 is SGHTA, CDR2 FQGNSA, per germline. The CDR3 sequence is CASSPGLANYEQYF. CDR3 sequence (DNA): TGTGCCAGCAGCCCGGGACTAGCCAACTACGAGCAGTACTTC.

The DNA of the CDR3 is TGTGCCAGCAGTGTTGGGAGTTCCTATGGCTACACCTTC. It is translated as CASSVGSSYGYTF. The chain carries TRBV2 and TRBJ1-2; D call uncertain. Trimming left V 4 bases short and J 4 bases short, with 10 bases between. The CDR3 consists of 13 residues. The germline gives CDR1 SNHLY, CDR2 FYNNEI.

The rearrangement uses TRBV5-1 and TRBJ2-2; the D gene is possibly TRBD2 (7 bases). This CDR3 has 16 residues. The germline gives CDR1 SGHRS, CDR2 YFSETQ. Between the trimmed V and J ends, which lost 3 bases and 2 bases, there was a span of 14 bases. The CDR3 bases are TGCGCCAGCAGCTGGGGGGGCGATCCCAACACCGGGGAGCTGTTTTTT. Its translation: CASSWGGDPNTGELFF.

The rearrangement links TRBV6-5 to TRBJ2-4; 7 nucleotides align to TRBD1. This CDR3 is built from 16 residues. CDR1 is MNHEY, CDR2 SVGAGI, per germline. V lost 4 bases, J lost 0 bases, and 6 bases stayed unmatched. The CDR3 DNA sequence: TGTGCCAGCAGTTGGGGACAGCAACTAGCCAAAAACATTCAGTACTTC. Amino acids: CASSWGQQLAKNIQYF.

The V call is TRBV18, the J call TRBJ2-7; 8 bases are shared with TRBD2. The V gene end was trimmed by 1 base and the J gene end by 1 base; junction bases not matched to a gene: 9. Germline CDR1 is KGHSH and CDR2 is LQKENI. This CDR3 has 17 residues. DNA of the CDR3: TGTGCCAGCTCACCACGGGGGCGGGGGGCGCCTTCCTACGAGCAGTACTTC. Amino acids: CASSPRGRGAPSYEQYF.

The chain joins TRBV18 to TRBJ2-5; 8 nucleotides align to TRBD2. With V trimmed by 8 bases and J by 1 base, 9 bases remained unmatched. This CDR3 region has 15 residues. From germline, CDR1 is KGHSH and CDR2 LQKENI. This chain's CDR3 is CASGGTSGGQETQYF. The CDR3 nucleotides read TGTGCCAGCGGCGGGACTAGTGGGGGCCAAGAGACCCAGTACTTC.

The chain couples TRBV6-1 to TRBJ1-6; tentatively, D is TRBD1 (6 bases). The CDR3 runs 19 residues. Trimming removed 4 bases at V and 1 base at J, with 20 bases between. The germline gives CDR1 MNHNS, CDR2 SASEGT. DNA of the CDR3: TGTGCCAGCAGTGGCCGGGACGGGCCCCAGGGGTCCTATAATTCACCCCTCCACTTT. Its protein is CASSGRDGPQGSYNSPLHF.

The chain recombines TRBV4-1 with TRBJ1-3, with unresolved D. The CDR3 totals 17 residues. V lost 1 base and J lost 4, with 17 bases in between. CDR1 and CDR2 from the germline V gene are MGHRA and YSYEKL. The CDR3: CASSQGWVTEAGNTIYF. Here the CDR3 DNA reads TGCGCCAGCAGCCAAGGGTGGGTCACGGAGGCGGGAAACACCATATATTTT.

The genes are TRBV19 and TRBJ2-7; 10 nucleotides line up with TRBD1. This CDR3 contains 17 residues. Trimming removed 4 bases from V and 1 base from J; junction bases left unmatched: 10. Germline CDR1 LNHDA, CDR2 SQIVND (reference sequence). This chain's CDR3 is CASSTEAGTGVSYEQYF. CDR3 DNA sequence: TGTGCCAGTAGTACAGAAGCCGGGACAGGGGTTTCCTACGAGCAGTACTTC.

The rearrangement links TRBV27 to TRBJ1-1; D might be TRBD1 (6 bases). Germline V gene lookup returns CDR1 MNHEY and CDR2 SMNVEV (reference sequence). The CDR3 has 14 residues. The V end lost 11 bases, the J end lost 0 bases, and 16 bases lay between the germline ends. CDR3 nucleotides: TGTGCCCCCCGAGTCGGACAGTTGAACACTGAAGCTTTCTTT. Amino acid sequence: CAPRVGQLNTEAFF.

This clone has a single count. Written as DNA, the CDR3 is TGTGCCAGCAGCTTGGCCAGGGTTTACAATGAGCAGTTCTTC. Translation gives CASSLARVYNEQFF. The chain has TRBV5-8 and TRBJ2-1, with a tentative D call TRBD1 (5 bases). Germline V CDR1 and CDR2: SGHTS, YDEGEE. V gave up 0 bases and J gave up 4 bases, with 8 bases separating them. This CDR3 comprises 14 residues.

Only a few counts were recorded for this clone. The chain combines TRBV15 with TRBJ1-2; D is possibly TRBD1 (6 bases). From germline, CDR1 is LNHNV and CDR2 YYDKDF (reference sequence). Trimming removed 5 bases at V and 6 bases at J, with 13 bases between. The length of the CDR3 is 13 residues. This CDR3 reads CATSSWTADGYTF. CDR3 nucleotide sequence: TGTGCCACCAGCTCCTGGACAGCGGATGGCTACACCTTC.

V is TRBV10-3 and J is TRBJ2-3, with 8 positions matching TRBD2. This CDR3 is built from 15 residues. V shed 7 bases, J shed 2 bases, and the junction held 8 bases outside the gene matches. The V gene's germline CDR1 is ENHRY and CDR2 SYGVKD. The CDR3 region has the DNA TGTGCCATCACCCTAGCGGGTAAAGCCACAGATACGCAGTATTTT. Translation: CAITLAGKATDTQYF.

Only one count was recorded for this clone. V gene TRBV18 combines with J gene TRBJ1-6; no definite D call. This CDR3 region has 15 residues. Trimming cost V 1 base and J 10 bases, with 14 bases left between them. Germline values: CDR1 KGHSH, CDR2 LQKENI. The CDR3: CASSPRLLSESPLHF. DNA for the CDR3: TGTGCCAGCTCACCACGACTCCTCTCAGAGTCACCCCTCCACTTT.

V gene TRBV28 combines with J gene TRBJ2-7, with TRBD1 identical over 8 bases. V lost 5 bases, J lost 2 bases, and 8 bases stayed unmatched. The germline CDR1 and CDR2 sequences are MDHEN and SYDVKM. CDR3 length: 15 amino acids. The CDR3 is CASSTTGGSPYEQYF. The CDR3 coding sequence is TGTGCCAGCAGTACAACAGGGGGTTCTCCCTACGAGCAGTACTTC.

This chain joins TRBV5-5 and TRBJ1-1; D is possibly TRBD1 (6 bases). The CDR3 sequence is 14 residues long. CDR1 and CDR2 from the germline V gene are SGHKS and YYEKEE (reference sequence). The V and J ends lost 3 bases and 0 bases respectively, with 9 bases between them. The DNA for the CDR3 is TGTGCCAGCAGCTGGGACACGTTGAACACTGAAGCTTTCTTT. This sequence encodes CASSWDTLNTEAFF.

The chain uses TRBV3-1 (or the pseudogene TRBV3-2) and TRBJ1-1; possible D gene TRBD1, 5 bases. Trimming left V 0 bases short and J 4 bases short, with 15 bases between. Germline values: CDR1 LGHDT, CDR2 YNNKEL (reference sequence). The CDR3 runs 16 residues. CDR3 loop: CASSQETGSGTTEAFF. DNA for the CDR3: TGTGCCAGCAGCCAAGAAACAGGCAGCGGGACCACTGAAGCTTTCTTT.

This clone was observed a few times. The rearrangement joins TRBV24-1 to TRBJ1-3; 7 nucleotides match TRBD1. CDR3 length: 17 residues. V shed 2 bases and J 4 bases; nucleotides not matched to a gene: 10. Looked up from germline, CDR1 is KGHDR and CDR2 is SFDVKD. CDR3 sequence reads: CATSDSRQGMGGNTIYF. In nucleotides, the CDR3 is TGTGCCACCAGTGATTCCCGACAGGGAATGGGCGGAAACACCATATATTTT.

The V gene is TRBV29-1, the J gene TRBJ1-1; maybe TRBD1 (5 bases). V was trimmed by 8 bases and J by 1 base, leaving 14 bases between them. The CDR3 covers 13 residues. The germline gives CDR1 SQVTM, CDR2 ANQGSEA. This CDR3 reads CSLKGDPNTEAFF. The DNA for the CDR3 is TGCAGCCTCAAAGGGGATCCGAACACTGAAGCTTTCTTT.

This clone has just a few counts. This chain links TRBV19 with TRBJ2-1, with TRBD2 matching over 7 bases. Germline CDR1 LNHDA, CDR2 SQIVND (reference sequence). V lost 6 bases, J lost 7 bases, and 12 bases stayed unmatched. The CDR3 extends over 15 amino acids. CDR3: CASRPPGLSGNEQFF. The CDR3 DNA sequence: TGTGCCAGTAGACCACCGGGACTATCAGGGAATGAGCAGTTCTTC. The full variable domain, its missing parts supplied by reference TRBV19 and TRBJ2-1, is DGGITQSPKYLFRKEGQNVTLSCEQNLNHDAMYWYRQDPGQGLRLIYYSQIVNDFQKGDIAEGYSVSREKKESFPLTVTSAQKNPTAFYLCASRPPGLSGNEQFFGPGTRLTVL.

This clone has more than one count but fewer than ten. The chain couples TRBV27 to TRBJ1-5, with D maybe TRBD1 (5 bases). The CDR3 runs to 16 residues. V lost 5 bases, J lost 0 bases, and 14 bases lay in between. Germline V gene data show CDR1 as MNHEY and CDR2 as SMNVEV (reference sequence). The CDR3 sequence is CASSPKSGNSNQPQHF. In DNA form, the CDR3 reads TGTGCCAGCAGTCCTAAGTCAGGGAATAGCAATCAGCCCCAGCATTTT.

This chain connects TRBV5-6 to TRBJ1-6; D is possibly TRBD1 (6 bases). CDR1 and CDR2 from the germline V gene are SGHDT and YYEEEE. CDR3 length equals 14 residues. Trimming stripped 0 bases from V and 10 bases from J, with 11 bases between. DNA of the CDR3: TGTGCCAGCAGCTTGGGACAGGCCGGGTCACCCCTCCACTTT. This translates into CASSLGQAGSPLHF.

In DNA, the CDR3 is TGTGCCAGCACCGAGGACAGGGGAAACACCATATATTTT. Amino acid sequence: CASTEDRGNTIYF. The gene calls are TRBV28 and TRBJ1-3, with 7 bases aligning to TRBD1. The trim removed 7 bases at V and 4 bases at J, leaving 4 bases unmatched. There are 13 residues in the CDR3. The germline gives CDR1 MDHEN, CDR2 SYDVKM. The variable domain in full, completed from reference TRBV28 and TRBJ1-3, reads DVKVTQSSRYLVKRTGEKVFLECVQDMDHENMFWYRQDPGLGLRLIYFSYDVKMKEKGDIPEGYSVSREKKERFSLILESASTNQTSMYLCASTEDRGNTIYFGEGSWLTVV.

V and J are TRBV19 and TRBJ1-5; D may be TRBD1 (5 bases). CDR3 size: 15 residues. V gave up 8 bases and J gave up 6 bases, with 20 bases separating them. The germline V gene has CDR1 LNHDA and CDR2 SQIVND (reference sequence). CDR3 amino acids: CASGLKSGVGQPQHF. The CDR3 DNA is TGTGCCAGTGGGTTAAAGTCGGGGGTTGGTCAGCCCCAGCATTTT.

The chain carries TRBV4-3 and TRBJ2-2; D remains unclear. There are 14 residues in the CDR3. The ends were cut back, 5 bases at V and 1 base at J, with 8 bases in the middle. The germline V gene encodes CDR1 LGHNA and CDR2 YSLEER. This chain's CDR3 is CASSGTVNTGELFF. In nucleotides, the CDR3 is TGCGCCAGCAGCGGTACAGTGAACACCGGGGAGCTGTTTTTT.

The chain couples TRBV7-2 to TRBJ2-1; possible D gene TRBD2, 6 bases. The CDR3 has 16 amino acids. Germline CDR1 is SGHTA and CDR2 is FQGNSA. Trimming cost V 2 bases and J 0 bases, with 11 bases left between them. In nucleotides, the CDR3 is TGTGCCAGCAGCTTAAGCCTAGCGAGCTCCTACAATGAGCAGTTCTTC. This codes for CASSLSLASSYNEQFF.

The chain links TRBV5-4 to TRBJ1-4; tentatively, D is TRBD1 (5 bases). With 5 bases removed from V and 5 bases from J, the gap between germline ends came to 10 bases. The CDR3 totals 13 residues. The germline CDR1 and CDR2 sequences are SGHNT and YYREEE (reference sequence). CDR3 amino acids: CASRSGGNEKLFF. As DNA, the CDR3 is TGTGCCAGCAGATCGGGGGGGAATGAAAAACTGTTTTTT.

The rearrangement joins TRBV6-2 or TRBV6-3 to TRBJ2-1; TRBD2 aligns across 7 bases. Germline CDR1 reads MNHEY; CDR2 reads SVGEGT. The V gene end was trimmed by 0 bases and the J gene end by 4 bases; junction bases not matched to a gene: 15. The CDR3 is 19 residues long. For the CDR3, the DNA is TGTGCCAGCAGTTACTCGGCGTTCGGGGGAGGGTCCAGATACAATGAGCAGTTCTTC. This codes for CASSYSAFGGGSRYNEQFF.

CDR3 in amino acids: CASSYLVSGGVADTQYF. The CDR3 bases are TGTGCCAGCAGTTACTTGGTCAGCGGGGGTGTCGCAGATACGCAGTATTTT. V is TRBV6-2 or TRBV6-3 and J is TRBJ2-3; 8 bases fit TRBD2. Losses at the gene ends were 1 base for V and 4 bases for J; bases not matched to a gene: 10. The germline gives CDR1 MNHEY, CDR2 SVGEGT. The CDR3 length is 17 residues.